The text below deals with one T cell receptor beta chain. Its antigen is unknown. The sample originates from a study of CXCR3-negative and CXCR3-positive naive CD8 T cells. Notes on the study in general: Naive cells with CXCR3 showed TRB CDR3s that were more hydrophobic than those in CXCR3-negative naive cells.

The CDR3 sequence is 19 residues long. In germline, CDR1 is MNHEY, CDR2 SVGEGT. Through 5' RACE with UMI labels, the TRB cDNA libraries were prepared. TCRdb reprocessed the 5' RACE reads and stores each CDR3 protein as one record, lacking DNA. The clone table shows roughly 55,000 distinct CDR3 sequences, with the ten largest holding approximately 0.56%. This sequence was found in a human donor in good health. Some clones in this sample may be carry-over from other donors' samples. Sequencing input: naive CXCR3+ CD8+ T cells from blood. Documented subset: CD45RO-CCR7+CD27+CD95- naive CD8+ T cells expressing CXCR3 (TNR3+). V is TRBV6-2 or TRBV6-3 and J is TRBJ1-2; TCRdb proposes TRBD1, but this gene call is untestable without DNA. CDR3: CASTSTSGQGSHFDYGYTF.